This T cell receptor (beta chain) was obtained from a study of Ad26.COV2.S vaccination and SARS-CoV-2 variants. Treatment defined: some 20 received Ad26.COV2.S at low or high dose, single or two shots; about 5 received placebo; per-sample allocation not given. Sampling took place 63 days after the first vaccine or placebo injection. This clone was counted between two and nine times. What it binds is unknown. Measured with immunoSEQ multiplex PCR; TCRdb has only the in-frame clones, and not every one. The sample lists around 300,000 clones; 75% to 90% were seen once. This CDR3 contains 15 residues. V was clipped by 2 bases and J by 3 bases, with 11 bases between them. The germline V gene has CDR1 SGHTA and CDR2 FQGNSA. Notes on the study in general: Vaccine and placebo groups showed comparable non-spike TCR breadth.

The TCR originated in a person between 18 and 60 years old who received the Ad26.COV2.S COVID-19 vaccine or a placebo. The V call is TRBV7-2, the J call TRBJ1-5, with D tentatively TRBD1 (6 bases). The specimen comprised peripheral blood, sampled in a trial of Ad26.COV2.S vaccine versus placebo. CDR3 residues: CASSLTGALNQPQHF. CDR3 coding DNA: TGTGCCAGCAGCTTAACGGGGGCACTCAATCAGCCCCAGCATTTT.